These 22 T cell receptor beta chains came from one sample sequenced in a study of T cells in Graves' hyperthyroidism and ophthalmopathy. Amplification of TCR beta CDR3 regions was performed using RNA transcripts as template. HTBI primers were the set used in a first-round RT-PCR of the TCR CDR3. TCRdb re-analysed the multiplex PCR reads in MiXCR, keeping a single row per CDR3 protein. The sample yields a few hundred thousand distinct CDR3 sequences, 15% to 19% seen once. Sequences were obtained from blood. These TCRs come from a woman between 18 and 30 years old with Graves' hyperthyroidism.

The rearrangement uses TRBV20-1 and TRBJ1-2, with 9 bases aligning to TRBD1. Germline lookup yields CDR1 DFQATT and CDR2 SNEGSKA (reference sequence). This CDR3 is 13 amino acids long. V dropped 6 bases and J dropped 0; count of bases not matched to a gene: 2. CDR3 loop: CSAGQGTNYGYTF. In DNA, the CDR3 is TGCAGTGCCGGACAGGGGACTAACTATGGCTACACCTTC.

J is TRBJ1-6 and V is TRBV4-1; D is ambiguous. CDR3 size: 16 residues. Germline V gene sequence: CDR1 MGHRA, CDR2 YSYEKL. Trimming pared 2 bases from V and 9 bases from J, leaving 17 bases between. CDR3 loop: CASSQKGKGVGSPLHF. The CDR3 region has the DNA TGCGCCAGCAGCCAAAAAGGGAAGGGAGTTGGTTCACCCCTCCACTTT.

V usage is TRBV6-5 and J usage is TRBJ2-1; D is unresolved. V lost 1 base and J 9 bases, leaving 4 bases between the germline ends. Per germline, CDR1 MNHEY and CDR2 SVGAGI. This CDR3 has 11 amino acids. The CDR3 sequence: CASSYLGEQFF. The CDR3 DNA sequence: TGTGCCAGCAGTTACTTGGGTGAGCAGTTCTTC.

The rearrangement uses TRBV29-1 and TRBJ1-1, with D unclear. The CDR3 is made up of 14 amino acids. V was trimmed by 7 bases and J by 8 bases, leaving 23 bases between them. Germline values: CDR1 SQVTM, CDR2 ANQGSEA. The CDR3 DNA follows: TGCAGCGGGAAAAAAACTACAGACCTCGGGGAAGCTTTCTTT. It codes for CSGKKTTDLGEAFF.

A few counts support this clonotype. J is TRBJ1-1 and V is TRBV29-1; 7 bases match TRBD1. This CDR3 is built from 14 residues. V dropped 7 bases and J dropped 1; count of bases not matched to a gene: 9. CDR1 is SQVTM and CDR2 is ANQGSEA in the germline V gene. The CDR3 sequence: CSGGGGWGNTEAFF. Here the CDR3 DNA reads TGCAGCGGCGGAGGGGGCTGGGGGAACACTGAAGCTTTCTTT.

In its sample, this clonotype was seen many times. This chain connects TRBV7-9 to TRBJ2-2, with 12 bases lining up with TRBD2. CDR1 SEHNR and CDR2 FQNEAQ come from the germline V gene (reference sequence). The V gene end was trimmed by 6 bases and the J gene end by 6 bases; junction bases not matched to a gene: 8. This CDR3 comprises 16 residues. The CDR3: CASSHRLAGDPGELFF. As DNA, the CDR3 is TGTGCCAGCAGTCATAGACTAGCGGGAGACCCCGGGGAGCTGTTTTTT.

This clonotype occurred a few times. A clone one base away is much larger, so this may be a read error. The CDR3, as DNA: TGCGTCAGCAGCATGGCCGACTACAATGAGCAGTTCTTC. Its protein product is CVSSMADYNEQFF. The rearrangement uses TRBV5-5 and TRBJ2-1, with D unclear. Germline assignment: CDR1 SGHKS and CDR2 YYEKEE (reference sequence). The CDR3 contains 13 residues.

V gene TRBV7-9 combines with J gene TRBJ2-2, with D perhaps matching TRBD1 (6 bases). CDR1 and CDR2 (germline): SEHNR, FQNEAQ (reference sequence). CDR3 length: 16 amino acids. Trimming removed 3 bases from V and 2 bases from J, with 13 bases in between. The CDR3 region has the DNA TGTGCCAGCAGCTTGAACAGGGTCCGAAACACCGGGGAGCTGTTTTTT. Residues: CASSLNRVRNTGELFF.

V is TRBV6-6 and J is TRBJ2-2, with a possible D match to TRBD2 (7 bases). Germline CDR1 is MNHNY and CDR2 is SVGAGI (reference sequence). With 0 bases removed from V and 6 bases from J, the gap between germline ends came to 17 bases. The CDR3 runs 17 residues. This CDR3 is CASSYSEGGIRAGELFF. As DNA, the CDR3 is TGTGCCAGCAGTTACTCGGAGGGGGGGATAAGAGCCGGGGAGCTGTTTTTT.

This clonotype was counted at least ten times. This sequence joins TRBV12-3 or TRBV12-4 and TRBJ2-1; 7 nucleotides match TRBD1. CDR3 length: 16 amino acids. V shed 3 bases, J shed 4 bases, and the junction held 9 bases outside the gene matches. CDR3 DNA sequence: TGTGCCAGCAGTTTCGAAGGGGGCAGGGCATACAATGAGCAGTTCTTC. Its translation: CASSFEGGRAYNEQFF.

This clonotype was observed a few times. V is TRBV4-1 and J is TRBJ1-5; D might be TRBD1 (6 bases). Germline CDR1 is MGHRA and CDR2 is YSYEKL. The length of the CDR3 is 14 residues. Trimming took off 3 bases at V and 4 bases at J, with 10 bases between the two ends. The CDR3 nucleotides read TGCGCCAGCAGCCAGACAGGTTCAAATCAGCCCCAGCATTTT. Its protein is CASSQTGSNQPQHF.

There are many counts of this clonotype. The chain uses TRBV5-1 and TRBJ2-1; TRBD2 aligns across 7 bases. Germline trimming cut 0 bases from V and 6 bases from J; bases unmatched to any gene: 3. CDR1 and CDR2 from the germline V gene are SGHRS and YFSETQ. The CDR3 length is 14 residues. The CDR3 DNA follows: TGCGCCAGCAGCTTGGTAACTAGCGTCAATGAGCAGTTCTTC. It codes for CASSLVTSVNEQFF.

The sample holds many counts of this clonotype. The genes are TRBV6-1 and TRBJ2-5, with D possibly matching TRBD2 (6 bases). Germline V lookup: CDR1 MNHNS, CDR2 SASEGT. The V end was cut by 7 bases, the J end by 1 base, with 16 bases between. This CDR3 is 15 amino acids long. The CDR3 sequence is CASIPGGAVQETQYF. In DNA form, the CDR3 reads TGTGCCAGCATCCCCGGAGGGGCAGTCCAAGAGACCCAGTACTTC.

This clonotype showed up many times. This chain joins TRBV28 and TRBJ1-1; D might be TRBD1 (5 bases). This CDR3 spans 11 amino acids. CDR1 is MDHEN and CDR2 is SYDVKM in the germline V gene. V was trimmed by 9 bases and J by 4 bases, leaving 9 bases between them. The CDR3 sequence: CARVGVTEAFF. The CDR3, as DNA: TGTGCCAGAGTGGGGGTCACTGAAGCTTTCTTT.

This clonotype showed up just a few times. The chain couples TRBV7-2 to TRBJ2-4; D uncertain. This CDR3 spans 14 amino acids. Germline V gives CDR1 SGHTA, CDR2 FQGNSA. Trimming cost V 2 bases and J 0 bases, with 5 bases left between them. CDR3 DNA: TGTGCCAGCAGCTTAAAAGGAGCCAAAAACATTCAGTACTTC. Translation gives CASSLKGAKNIQYF.

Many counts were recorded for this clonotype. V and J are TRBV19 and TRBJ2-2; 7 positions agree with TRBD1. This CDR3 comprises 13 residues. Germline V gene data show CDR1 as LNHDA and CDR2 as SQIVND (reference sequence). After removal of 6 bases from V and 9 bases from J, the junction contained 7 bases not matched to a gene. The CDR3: CASSLTGERELFF. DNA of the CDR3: TGTGCCAGTAGCCTTACAGGGGAGCGGGAGCTGTTTTTT.

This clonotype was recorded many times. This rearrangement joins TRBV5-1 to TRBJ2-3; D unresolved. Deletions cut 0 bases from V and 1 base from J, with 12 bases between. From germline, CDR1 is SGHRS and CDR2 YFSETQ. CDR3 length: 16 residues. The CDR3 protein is CASSLGTTRGTDTQYF. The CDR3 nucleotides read TGCGCCAGCAGCTTGGGTACCACCCGGGGCACAGATACGCAGTATTTT.

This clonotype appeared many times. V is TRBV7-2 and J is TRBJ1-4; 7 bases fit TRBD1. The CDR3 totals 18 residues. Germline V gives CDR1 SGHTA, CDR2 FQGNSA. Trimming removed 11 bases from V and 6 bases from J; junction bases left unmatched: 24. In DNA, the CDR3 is TGTGCCGGTTGGACAGGCCCGGGCATGCAGCATAAGGATGAAAAACTGTTTTTT. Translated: CAGWTGPGMQHKDEKLFF.

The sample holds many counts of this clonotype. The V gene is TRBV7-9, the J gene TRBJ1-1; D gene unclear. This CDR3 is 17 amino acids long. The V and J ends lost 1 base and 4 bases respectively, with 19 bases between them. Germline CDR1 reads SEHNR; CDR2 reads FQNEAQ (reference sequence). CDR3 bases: TGTGCCAGCAGCTTAGGGTTGGGCCCCCTTAGGGTCACTGAAGCTTTCTTT. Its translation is CASSLGLGPLRVTEAFF.

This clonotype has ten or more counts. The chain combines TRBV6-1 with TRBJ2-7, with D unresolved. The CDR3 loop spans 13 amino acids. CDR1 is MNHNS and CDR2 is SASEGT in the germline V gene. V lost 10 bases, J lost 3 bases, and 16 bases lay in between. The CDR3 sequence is CATRRQDYYEQYF. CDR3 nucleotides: TGTGCCACTAGAAGGCAGGATTACTACGAGCAGTACTTC.

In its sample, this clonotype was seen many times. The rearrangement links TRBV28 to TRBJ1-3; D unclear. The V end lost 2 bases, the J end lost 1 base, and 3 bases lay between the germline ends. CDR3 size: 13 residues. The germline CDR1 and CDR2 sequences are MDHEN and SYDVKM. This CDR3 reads CASSLESGNTIYF. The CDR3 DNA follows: TGTGCCAGCAGTTTAGAGTCTGGAAACACCATATATTTT.

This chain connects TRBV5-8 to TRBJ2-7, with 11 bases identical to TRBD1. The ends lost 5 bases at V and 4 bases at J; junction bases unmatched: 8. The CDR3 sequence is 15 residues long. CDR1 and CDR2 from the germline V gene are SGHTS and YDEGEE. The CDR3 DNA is TGTGCCAGCAGGTCTACCGGGACAGGGGGTTACGAGCAGTACTTC. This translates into CASRSTGTGGYEQYF.